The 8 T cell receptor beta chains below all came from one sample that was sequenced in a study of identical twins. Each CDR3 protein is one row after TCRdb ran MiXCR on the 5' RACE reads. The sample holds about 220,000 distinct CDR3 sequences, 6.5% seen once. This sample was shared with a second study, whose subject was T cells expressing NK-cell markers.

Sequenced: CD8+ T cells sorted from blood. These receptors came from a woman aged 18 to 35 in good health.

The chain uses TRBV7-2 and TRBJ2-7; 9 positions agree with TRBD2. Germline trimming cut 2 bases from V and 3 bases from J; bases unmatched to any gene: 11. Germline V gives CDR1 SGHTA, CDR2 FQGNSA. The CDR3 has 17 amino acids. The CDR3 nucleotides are TGTGCCAGCAGCTTAATCCTAGCGGGGATTCTGAACTACGAGCAGTACTTC. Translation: CASSLILAGILNYEQYF. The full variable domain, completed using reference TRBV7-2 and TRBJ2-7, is GAGVSQSPSNKVTEKGKDVELRCDPISGHTALYWYRQSLGQGLEFLIYFQGNSAPDKSGLPSDRFSAERTGGSVSTLTIQRTQQEDSAVYLCASSLILAGILNYEQYFGPGTRLTVT.

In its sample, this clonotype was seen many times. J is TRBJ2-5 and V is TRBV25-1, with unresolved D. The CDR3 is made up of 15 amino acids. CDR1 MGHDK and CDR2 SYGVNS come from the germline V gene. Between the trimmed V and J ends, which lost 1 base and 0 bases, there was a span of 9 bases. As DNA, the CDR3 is TGTGCCAGCAGTGAATTCGGCCTATACCAAGAGACCCAGTACTTC. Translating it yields CASSEFGLYQETQYF.

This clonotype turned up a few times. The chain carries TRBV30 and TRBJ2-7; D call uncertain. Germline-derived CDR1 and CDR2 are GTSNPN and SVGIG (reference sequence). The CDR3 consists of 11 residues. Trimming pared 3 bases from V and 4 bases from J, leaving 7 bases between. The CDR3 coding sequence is TGTGCCTGGAGAGGGTCTTACGAGCAGTACTTC. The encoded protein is CAWRGSYEQYF. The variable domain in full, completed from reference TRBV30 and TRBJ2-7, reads SQTIHQWPATLVQPVGSPLSLECTVEGTSNPNLYWYRQAAGRGLQLLFYSVGIGQISSEVPQNLSASRPQDRQFILSSKKLLLSDSGFYLCAWRGSYEQYFGPGTRLTVT.

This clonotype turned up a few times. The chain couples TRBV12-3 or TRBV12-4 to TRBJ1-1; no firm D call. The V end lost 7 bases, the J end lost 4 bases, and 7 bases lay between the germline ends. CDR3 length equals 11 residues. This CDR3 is CASTKFTEAFF. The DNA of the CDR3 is TGTGCCAGCACCAAGTTCACTGAAGCTTTCTTT.

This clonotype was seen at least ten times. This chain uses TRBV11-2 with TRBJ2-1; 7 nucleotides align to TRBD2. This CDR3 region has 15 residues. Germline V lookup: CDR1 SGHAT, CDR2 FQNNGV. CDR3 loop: CATPGSGFRVNEQFF. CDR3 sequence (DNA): TGTGCGACGCCGGGTAGCGGGTTTAGAGTCAATGAGCAGTTCTTC.

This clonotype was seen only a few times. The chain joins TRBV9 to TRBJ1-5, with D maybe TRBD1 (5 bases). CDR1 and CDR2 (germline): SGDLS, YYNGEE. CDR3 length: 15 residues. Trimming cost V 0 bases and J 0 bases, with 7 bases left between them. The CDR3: CASSVGGFSNQPQHF. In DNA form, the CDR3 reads TGTGCCAGCAGCGTAGGGGGGTTTAGCAATCAGCCCCAGCATTTT.

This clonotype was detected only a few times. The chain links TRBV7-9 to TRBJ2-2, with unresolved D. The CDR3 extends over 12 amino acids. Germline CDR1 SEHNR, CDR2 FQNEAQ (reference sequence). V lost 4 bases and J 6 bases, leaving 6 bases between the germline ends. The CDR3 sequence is CASSSVSGELFF. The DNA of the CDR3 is TGTGCCAGCAGCTCGGTATCCGGGGAGCTGTTTTTT.

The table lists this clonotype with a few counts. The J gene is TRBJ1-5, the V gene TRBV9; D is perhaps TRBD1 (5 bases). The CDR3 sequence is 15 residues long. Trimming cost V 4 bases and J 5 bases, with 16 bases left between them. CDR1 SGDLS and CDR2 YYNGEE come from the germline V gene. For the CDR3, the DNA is TGTGCCAGCAGCCCGACGGGGGGAAGCTATCAGCCCCAGCATTTT. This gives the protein CASSPTGGSYQPQHF. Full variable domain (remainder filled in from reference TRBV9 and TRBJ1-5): DSGVTQTPKHLITATGQRVTLRCSPRSGDLSVYWYQQSLDQGLQFLIQYYNGEERAKGNILERFSAQQFPDLHSELNLSSLELGDSALYFCASSPTGGSYQPQHFGDGTRLSIL.